The present entry profiles one T cell receptor (beta chain) with its context. The specificity of this receptor is unknown. There are no base qualities to consult, and no much larger clone falls within one base. To be included, a participant needed at least one PBMC sample from before ART initiation plus at least two post-ART samples. Treatment was received in the United States of America by all participants with HIV. Before DNA extraction, cryopreserved samples containing about 0.9-10 million PBMC were thawed and washed. At the time of the earliest PBMC sample for each participant with HIV, ages ranged from roughly 20 to 60 years. Per participant, PBMC samples came from 1-4 timepoints prior to ART initiation and 2-8 timepoints following ART initiation, for a median of 7 samples. For every participant, serial HIV viral load, CD4+ T-cell count, ART history and demographic data were obtained. Genomic DNA was extracted from unsorted PBMC with a Qiagen kit on a QIAcube, processed in batches of 12 samples.

The immunoSEQ hsTCRB v3.0 assay was used at survey level resolution to sequence the TRB variable region. The target sequencing depth for TRB was roughly 40,000-55,000 T-cell genomes per sample. TRB libraries were pooled and sequenced on an Illumina MiSeq using a v3 150-cycle kit. The study's own analysis went as follows. Analysis of repertoires was carried out in R inside a reproducible Nextflow workflow spanning QC, data transformation and analysis. LymphoSeq2, an R package for exploring AIRR-Seq data, was used to implement the custom analyses. A few samples yielding fewer than 5000 total TRB sequences were excluded, leaving 150 to 200 analyzed HIV repertoires. Among the 190 or so HIV repertoires that were kept, 59 were collected before ART initiation and roughly 130 were collected after ART initiation. Repertoires were downsampled to 5000 TRB nucleotide sequences, and summary statistics were averaged over 100 downsampling iterations. The analysis kept only TRB sequences whose CDR3 regions were at least seven amino acids long. Diversity was measured with a Shannon entropy-derived clonality score and the Gini coefficient. In repertoire networks, the top 5000 CDR3 amino acid sequences were linked whenever an edit distance of one separated two sequences. For TRB CDR3 amino acid sequences, GLIPH2 was used to predict antigen specificity groups and MHC restriction. To flag known associations with CMV, EBV, HIV or tissue antigens, CDR3 amino acid sequences were compared against VDJdb and McPAS-TCR. Pre-ART, post-ART and control groups were compared with Wilcoxon signed-rank tests and Holm-Bonferroni correction. The immuneACCESS repertoire file appears here via TCRdb, limited to in-frame rearrangements. These files lack a portion of the clones; in checked studies, under half of the deficit traces to unresolved V genes, and the cause of the others is not known. The V and J calls and the clone size are those of that table, but D and trimming were determined from the DNA. The table for this sample lists about 19,000 clones; roughly 87% of them were counted only once. Of the sample, around 4% is held by the ten largest clones.

The entry originates in a study of long-term antiretroviral therapy in people with HIV (dated by TCRdb to the early 2020s). General notes on the study: The earliest samples were collected approximately a decade before the 2015 WHO recommendation for immediate ART, a period when ART was typically delayed until CD4 counts fell. A retrospective serial study tested whether changes in peripheral blood TRB repertoire composition and diversity were associated with ART initiation and durable HIV suppression. A total of roughly 200 cryopreserved PBMC samples came from 30 adults with confirmed HIV infection and were collected serially over a mean of roughly six years (range 1-12). Of the roughly 30 participants with HIV, approximately 11 were female. No cross-contamination during QIAcube processing turned up in test extractions that ran a monoclonal T-cell line alongside 33 polyclonal samples.

Beyond this particular receptor, the publication reports: Because cell numbers in pre-ART samples were limited, unsorted PBMC were profiled instead of sorted CD4+ and CD8+ T cells. At every time point, the repertoire was dominated by expanded TRB clones first identified before ART initiation, although this dominance fluctuated and, in many PLHIV, declined after ART. Compared with controls, HIV repertoires had narrower CDR3 length ranges, and the network structure pointed to an antigen-experienced repertoire that shifted only slightly toward naive after ART. Because PBMC availability was limited, only the TCR beta chain was sequenced, with no alpha chain pairing. Samples dated from about 2004 to 2017, and the ART regimens used may be less effective than current ones. Starting ART was linked to a significant rise in TRB diversity, yet even after long-term ART the diversity remained significantly lower than in transplant donor controls. Inferences about post-ART repertoire changes were limited because no data were available on ART adherence, viral resistance or therapy changes.

Between the V and J ends, shortened by 3 bases and 5 bases respectively, the junction contains 9 bases. From its cysteine to its phenylalanine, the CDR3 spans 13 amino acids. This entry keeps only the CDR3 DNA: 39 bases, framed from base 1. The germline V gene provides CDR1 SGHRS and CDR2 YFSETQ. This specimen was unsorted PBMCs, taken 2.1 years after starting antiretroviral therapy. This receptor was obtained from a man younger than 35 with HIV. The rearrangement combines TRBV5-1 with TRBJ2-1; the D gene may be TRBD1 or TRBD2, since each aligns over 5 bases. The CDR3 sequence is CASSWDANNEQFF. The nucleotide sequence is TGCGCCAGCAGCTGGGACGCCAACAATGAGCAGTTCTTC.